One sample yielded the 8 T cell receptor beta chains listed below, sequenced in a study of T cell repertoires in cytomegalovirus infection. TCRdb re-called the reads with MiXCR, one entry per CDR3 protein. This sample has 450,000 to 650,000 distinct CDR3 sequences; roughly 29% occur once, and the top ten carry less than 15%. Sequencing was done on a sample of PBMCs. The source is a human donor in good health (CMV status not recorded). Some clones in this sample may be carry-over from other donors' samples.

The gene calls are TRBV12-3 or TRBV12-4 and TRBJ1-4; 7 nucleotides align to TRBD1. V lost 5 bases, J lost 8 bases, and 8 bases stayed unmatched. This CDR3 has 14 residues. The CDR3 spells CASSQGVGGEKLFF. The CDR3 nucleotides are TGTGCCAGCAGTCAGGGGGTCGGTGGCGAAAAACTGTTTTTT.

This clonotype has only a few counts. This rearrangement joins TRBV9 to TRBJ2-6, with TRBD1 identical over 7 bases. CDR3 length: 16 amino acids. Germline V gene data show CDR1 as SGDLS and CDR2 as YYNGEE. Losses at the gene ends were 4 bases for V and 0 bases for J; bases not matched to a gene: 4. CDR3: CASSRDSDSGANVLTF. DNA of the CDR3: TGTGCCAGCAGCAGGGACAGCGACTCTGGGGCCAACGTCCTGACTTTC. Together with reference TRBV9 and TRBJ2-6, the CDR3 gives the full variable domain: DSGVTQTPKHLITATGQRVTLRCSPRSGDLSVYWYQQSLDQGLQFLIQYYNGEERAKGNILERFSAQQFPDLHSELNLSSLELGDSALYFCASSRDSDSGANVLTFGAGSRLTVL.

DNA for the CDR3: TGTGCCTGGGGCCCTGGGACAGGAAGGAACTATGGCTACACCTTC. Protein: CAWGPGTGRNYGYTF. The genes are TRBV30 and TRBJ1-2; 8 bases fit TRBD1. There are 15 residues in the CDR3. The germline V gene has CDR1 GTSNPN and CDR2 SVGIG (reference sequence). The V and J ends lost 5 bases and 2 bases, in that order; junction bases with no gene match: 10.

The V gene is TRBV7-2, the J gene TRBJ2-5; D is possibly TRBD1 or TRBD2 (6 bases each). The CDR3 is made up of 15 amino acids. CDR1 and CDR2 from the germline V gene are SGHTA and FQGNSA. V was shortened by 0 bases and J by 4 bases, with 12 bases between the two germline ends. As DNA, the CDR3 is TGTGCCAGCAGCTTAGCGCGAGGAGGGGGAGAGACCCAGTACTTC. Translating it yields CASSLARGGGETQYF. The full variable domain, in which reference TRBV7-2 and TRBJ2-5 provide the parts outside the CDR3, is GAGVSQSPSNKVTEKGKDVELRCDPISGHTALYWYRQSLGQGLEFLIYFQGNSAPDKSGLPSDRFSAERTGGSVSTLTIQRTQQEDSAVYLCASSLARGGGETQYFGPGTRLLVL.

This clonotype came up once. The chain has TRBV10-3 and TRBJ2-3; TRBD2 agrees at 8 bases. The CDR3 spans 14 residues. Trimming cost V 4 bases and J 2 bases; bases outside gene matches: 2. Germline CDR1 and CDR2: ENHRY and SYGVKD. In nucleotides, the CDR3 is TGTGCCATCAGTGGGGGACTAGTCACAGATACGCAGTATTTT. Its protein product is CAISGGLVTDTQYF.

This clonotype was seen a handful of times. The chain is built from TRBV20-1 and TRBJ2-5; 8 nucleotides line up with TRBD2. CDR3 length: 16 residues. Looked up from germline, CDR1 is DFQATT and CDR2 is SNEGSKA (reference sequence). After removal of 2 bases from V and 1 base from J, the junction contained 9 bases not matched to a gene. The CDR3 spells CSARPLLAGLQETQYF. The CDR3 DNA reads as TGCAGTGCTAGACCCTTGCTAGCGGGTCTCCAAGAGACCCAGTACTTC.

The V gene is TRBV20-1, the J gene TRBJ1-4; the match to TRBD1 covers 9 bases. The CDR3 extends over 14 amino acids. Unmatched junction bases numbered 7, after V lost 5 bases and J lost 6 bases. The germline gives CDR1 DFQATT, CDR2 SNEGSKA (reference sequence). This CDR3 reads CSAHTGGRHEKLFF. As DNA, the CDR3 is TGCAGTGCTCACACAGGGGGCCGGCATGAAAAACTGTTTTTT.

This clonotype turned up a few times. The CDR3 nucleotides read TGTGCCAGCAGCTTAGGAGGGGGCTCACATGGCTACACCTTC. This encodes CASSLGGGSHGYTF. The chain recombines TRBV7-2 with TRBJ1-2; 7 nucleotides align to TRBD1. V trimming: 1 base; J trimming: 6 bases; junction bases outside the gene matches: 5. The CDR3 contains 14 residues. In germline, CDR1 is SGHTA, CDR2 FQGNSA.